The 24 T cell receptor beta chains presented below share a single source sample, sequenced in a study of identical twins. TCRdb re-analysed the 5' RACE reads in MiXCR, keeping a single row per CDR3 protein. The table records around 340,000 distinct CDR3 sequences, around 9.7% of them present only once. Sequenced input: naive T cells sorted from blood. The source of these receptors is a woman in her 50s in good health.

This chain connects TRBV4-1 to TRBJ2-1, with TRBD1 matching 12 bases. There are 16 residues in the CDR3. The V segment lost 4 bases and the J segment 8 bases; nucleotides outside the gene matches: 9. Germline V CDR1 and CDR2: MGHRA, YSYEKL. CDR3 nucleotides: TGCGCCAGCAGCCTCCCTGTGGGACAGGGGGCTCATGAGCAGTTCTTC. It is translated as CASSLPVGQGAHEQFF.

This clonotype was seen a handful of times. This chain uses TRBV19 with TRBJ2-1; 10 bases align to TRBD1. V shed 4 bases and J 6 bases; nucleotides not matched to a gene: 3. Germline CDR1 and CDR2: LNHDA and SQIVND (reference sequence). The CDR3 extends over 14 amino acids. The CDR3 spells CASSTGTGVNEQFF. The DNA for the CDR3 is TGTGCCAGTAGTACCGGGACAGGGGTCAATGAGCAGTTCTTC.

This clonotype was recorded many times. The rearrangement joins TRBV7-9 to TRBJ1-2; D uncertain. This CDR3 has 14 residues. The V gene's germline CDR1 is SEHNR and CDR2 FQNEAQ (reference sequence). V was trimmed by 5 bases and J by 4 bases, leaving 14 bases between them. The CDR3 DNA reads as TGTGCCAGCAGCCATAGGGTAGCGGGCTATGGCTACACCTTC. Translating gives CASSHRVAGYGYTF.

The rearrangement links TRBV12-3 or TRBV12-4 to TRBJ1-1; D is perhaps TRBD1 (5 bases). There are 16 residues in the CDR3. V was trimmed by 1 base and J by 0 bases, leaving 12 bases between them. CDR3 residues: CASSLEPWGLNTEAFF. The CDR3 DNA follows: TGTGCCAGCAGTTTAGAGCCCTGGGGCCTGAACACTGAAGCTTTCTTT.

Written as DNA, the CDR3 is TGTGATAAGACAGGACTAGCGCTTTACAATGAGCAGTTCTTC. It specifies CDKTGLALYNEQFF. The rearrangement joins TRBV12-5 to TRBJ2-1; 9 bases align to TRBD2. The V gene's germline CDR1 is LGHNT and CDR2 FRNRAP. CDR3 length: 14 amino acids. The full variable domain, completed using reference TRBV12-5 and TRBJ2-1, is DARVTQTPRHKVTEMGQEVTMRCQPILGHNTVFWYRQTMMQGLELLAYFRNRAPLDDSGMPKDRFSAEMPDATLATLKIQPSEPRDSAVYFCDKTGLALYNEQFFGPGTRLTVL.

This clonotype showed up just a few times. CDR3: CASSIGGSSPLHF. In DNA, the CDR3 is TGTGCCAGCAGCATAGGGGGGAGTTCACCCCTCCACTTT. The chain uses TRBV7-3 and TRBJ1-6; TRBD1 is a possible D gene (6 bases). This CDR3 is built from 13 residues. Germline V CDR1 and CDR2: SGHTA, FQGTGA. V was trimmed by 5 bases and J by 9 bases, leaving 11 bases between them.

As for this clonotype: The junction does not match germline at one end; this may be a read error. The chain couples TRBV6-1 to TRBJ1-2; TRBD1 might be the D (6 bases). This CDR3 region has 11 residues. Germline-derived CDR1 and CDR2 are MNHNS and SASEGT. DNA of the CDR3: TGTGCCAGCAGTGAAGTTGGGGGCTTCACCTTC. The encoded protein is CASSEVGGFTF.

The chain has TRBV6-1 and TRBJ1-1; the D gene is possibly TRBD1 (5 bases). V lost 7 bases to trimming and J lost 6 bases, with 18 bases between them. Germline CDR1 is MNHNS and CDR2 is SASEGT. This CDR3 has 14 amino acids. DNA for the CDR3: TGTGCCAGCATGTTCGACAGCCTTGTGGCTGAAGCTTTCTTT. Encoded protein: CASMFDSLVAEAFF.

This clonotype has at least ten counts. CDR3 region: CSARVLLVGTDTQYF. Here the CDR3 DNA reads TGCAGTGCCCGAGTTTTGCTAGTAGGCACAGATACGCAGTATTTT. The V and J genes are TRBV20-1 and TRBJ2-3; no clear D gene. V was cut by 6 bases and J by 1 base, with 17 bases left in between. Germline CDR1 reads DFQATT; CDR2 reads SNEGSKA (reference sequence). This CDR3 is built from 15 residues.

The CDR3 loop is CASSLIGTPGGYTF. The CDR3 DNA reads as TGTGCCAGCAGTTTGATAGGGACCCCCGGTGGCTACACCTTC. J is TRBJ1-2 and V is TRBV28, with D tentatively TRBD1 (5 bases). Germline-derived CDR1 and CDR2 are MDHEN and SYDVKM. The ends were cut back, 3 bases at V and 7 bases at J, with 15 bases in the middle. The CDR3 runs 14 residues.

This clonotype was picked up many times. The V gene is TRBV29-1, the J gene TRBJ2-1; 8 bases align to TRBD2. This CDR3 spans 14 amino acids. Per germline, CDR1 SQVTM and CDR2 ANQGSEA. J lost 4 bases, V lost 7 bases, and 9 bases had no gene match. The CDR3: CSAAISGTYNEQFF. The DNA for the CDR3 is TGCAGCGCCGCCATTAGCGGGACTTACAATGAGCAGTTCTTC.

This clonotype was found many times. The rearrangement joins TRBV28 to TRBJ2-7, with no clear D. The CDR3 is 11 residues long. Germline CDR1 and CDR2: MDHEN and SYDVKM. V was shortened by 6 bases and J by 3 bases, with 6 bases between the two germline ends. The CDR3 loop reads CASSIGYEQYF. CDR3 nucleotides: TGTGCCAGCAGCATAGGCTACGAGCAGTACTTC.

This clonotype was seen more than once but under ten times. J is TRBJ2-2 and V is TRBV6-6; perhaps TRBD2 as D (6 bases). Germline CDR1 MNHNY, CDR2 SVGAGI (reference sequence). Trimming shortened V by 0 bases and J by 4 bases, and 21 bases separated the two germline ends. The CDR3 is 19 amino acids. CDR3 in amino acids: CASSYSGGLPLGGTGELFF. The CDR3 DNA follows: TGTGCCAGCAGTTACTCCGGAGGGCTGCCCTTGGGCGGCACCGGGGAGCTGTTTTTT.

This clonotype was seen only a few times. V and J are TRBV5-1 and TRBJ2-2, with 12 bases fitting TRBD1. This CDR3 spans 16 amino acids. The V gene end was trimmed by 0 bases and the J gene end by 4 bases; junction bases not matched to a gene: 1. Germline loops: CDR1 SGHRS, CDR2 YFSETQ. In nucleotides, the CDR3 is TGCGCCAGCAGCTTGGAGGGACAGGGGGCCACCGGGGAGCTGTTTTTT. Residues: CASSLEGQGATGELFF.

V and J are TRBV12-3 or TRBV12-4 and TRBJ2-7; D might be TRBD2 (5 bases). The CDR3 has 16 amino acids. V lost 5 bases and J lost 5, with 22 bases in between. The DNA of the CDR3 is TGTGCCAGCAGTCCCCCCCATTGGCTAGCCCTCAACGAGCAGTACTTC. Protein product: CASSPPHWLALNEQYF.

In this sample, this clonotype turned up many times. This chain links TRBV5-1 with TRBJ1-5; TRBD1 agrees at 8 bases. The V gene end was trimmed by 0 bases and the J gene end by 6 bases; junction bases not matched to a gene: 2. Germline lookup yields CDR1 SGHRS and CDR2 YFSETQ. This CDR3 contains 14 residues. The CDR3: CASSLGGQGQPQHF. The CDR3 nucleotides read TGCGCCAGCAGCTTGGGAGGACAGGGTCAGCCCCAGCATTTT.

The gene calls are TRBV12-3 or TRBV12-4 and TRBJ2-7; 8 bases agree with TRBD2. V lost 5 bases to trimming and J lost 3 bases; unmatched junction nucleotides: 6. The CDR3 extends over 14 amino acids. CDR3 DNA sequence: TGTGCCAGCAGTCAAAATAGCGGGAACTACGAGCAGTACGTC. Its protein product is CASSQNSGNYEQYV.

The chain recombines TRBV2 with TRBJ2-1; 11 bases align to TRBD2. CDR3 length: 14 amino acids. Trimming took 6 bases from V and 8 from J; bases not matched to a gene: 6. Germline V gives CDR1 SNHLY, CDR2 FYNNEI. CDR3 amino acids: CASSRLAGIHEQFF. CDR3 in DNA: TGTGCCAGCAGCCGACTAGCGGGAATCCATGAGCAGTTCTTC.

This chain's CDR3 is CASMNLRELFF. In nucleotides, the CDR3 is TGTGCCAGCATGAATTTACGGGAGCTGTTTTTT. This sequence joins TRBV11-2 and TRBJ2-2; unclear D gene. The CDR3 runs to 11 residues. Germline values: CDR1 SGHAT, CDR2 FQNNGV. The V gene lost 7 bases and the J gene lost 9 bases, with 9 bases spanning the gap.

This clonotype appeared many times. This chain joins TRBV20-1 and TRBJ2-7; unclear D gene. V was pared by 3 bases and J by 0 bases, with 12 bases between. Per the germline V gene, CDR1 is DFQATT and CDR2 is SNEGSKA (reference sequence). The CDR3 is made up of 14 amino acids. CDR3 amino acids: CSASLTTSSYEQYF. In DNA, the CDR3 is TGCAGTGCTAGTTTGACGACGAGCTCCTACGAGCAGTACTTC.

At least ten counts were recorded for this clonotype. The CDR3 spells CASSQVTGVDGYTF. The CDR3 DNA is TGCGCCAGCAGCCAAGTGACAGGGGTAGATGGCTACACCTTC. The chain links TRBV4-1 to TRBJ1-2, with 8 nucleotides matching TRBD1. This CDR3 has 14 amino acids. Germline V CDR1 and CDR2: MGHRA, YSYEKL. J gave up 6 bases and V 1 base, and 4 bases lay outside the gene matches.

Many counts were recorded for this clonotype. J is TRBJ2-1 and V is TRBV5-1; tentatively, D is TRBD2 (6 bases). The CDR3 runs to 15 residues. Germline-derived CDR1 and CDR2 are SGHRS and YFSETQ. V lost 0 bases, J lost 5 bases, and 12 bases lay in between. The CDR3 coding sequence is TGCGCCAGCAGCTTGGTGCTAGCGCGCGACAATGAGCAGTTCTTC. This translates into CASSLVLARDNEQFF.

This clonotype has a single count. Just one base apart from a much larger clone, this may be a read error. CDR3 loop: CATRGRTGYELYF. For the CDR3, the DNA is TGTGCCACCAGGGGACGGACGGGGTACGAGCTGTACTTC. The V and J genes are TRBV24-1 and TRBJ2-7; D might be TRBD1 or TRBD2, each matching 5 bases. Germline V lookup: CDR1 KGHDR, CDR2 SFDVKD. The CDR3 is 13 residues long.

Many counts were recorded for this clonotype. V is TRBV12-3 or TRBV12-4 and J is TRBJ1-1; no reliable D call. The CDR3 totals 13 residues. Deletions cut 6 bases from V and 6 bases from J, with 14 bases between. For the CDR3, the DNA is TGTGCCAGCAGCGTTGACCCTGTGGCTGAAGCTTTCTTT. Protein product: CASSVDPVAEAFF.